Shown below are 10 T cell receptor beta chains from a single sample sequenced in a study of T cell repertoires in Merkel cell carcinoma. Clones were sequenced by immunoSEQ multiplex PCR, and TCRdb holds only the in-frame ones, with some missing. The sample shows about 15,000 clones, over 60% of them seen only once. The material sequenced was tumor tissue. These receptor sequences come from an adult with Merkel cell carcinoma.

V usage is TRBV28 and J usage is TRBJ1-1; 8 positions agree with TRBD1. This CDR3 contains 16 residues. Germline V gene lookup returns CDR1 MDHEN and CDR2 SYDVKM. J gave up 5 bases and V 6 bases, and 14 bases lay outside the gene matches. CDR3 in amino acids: CASSTEARTGKTEAFF. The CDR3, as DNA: TGTGCCAGCAGCACCGAGGCTAGGACAGGGAAAACTGAAGCTTTCTTT.

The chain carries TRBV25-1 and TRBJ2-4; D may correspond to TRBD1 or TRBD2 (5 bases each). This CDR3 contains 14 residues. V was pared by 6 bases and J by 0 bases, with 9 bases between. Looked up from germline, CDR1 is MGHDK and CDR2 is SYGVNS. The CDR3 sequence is CASRGTQAKNIQYF. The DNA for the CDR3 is TGTGCCAGCAGAGGGACCCAAGCCAAAAACATTCAGTACTTC.

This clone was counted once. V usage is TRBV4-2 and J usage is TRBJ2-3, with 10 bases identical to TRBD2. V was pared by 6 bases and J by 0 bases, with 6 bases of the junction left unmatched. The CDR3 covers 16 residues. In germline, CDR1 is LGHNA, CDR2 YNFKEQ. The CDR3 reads CASSYTSGASTDTQYF. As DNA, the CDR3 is TGTGCCAGCAGTTATACTAGCGGGGCTAGCACAGATACGCAGTATTTT.

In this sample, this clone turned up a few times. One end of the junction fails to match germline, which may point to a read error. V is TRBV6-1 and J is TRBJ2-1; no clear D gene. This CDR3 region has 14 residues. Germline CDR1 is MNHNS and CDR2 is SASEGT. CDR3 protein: CASGDLFSYNEQFF. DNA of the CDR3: TGTGCCAGCGGTGATTTGTTCTCCTACAATGAGCAGTTCTTC.

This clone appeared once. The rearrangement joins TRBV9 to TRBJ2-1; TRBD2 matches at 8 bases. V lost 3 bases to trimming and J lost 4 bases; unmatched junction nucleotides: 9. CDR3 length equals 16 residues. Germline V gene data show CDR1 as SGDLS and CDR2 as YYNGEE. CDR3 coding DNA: TGTGCCAGCAGCGGAGTAAGCGGGGGTGAATACAATGAGCAGTTCTTC. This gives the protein CASSGVSGGEYNEQFF.

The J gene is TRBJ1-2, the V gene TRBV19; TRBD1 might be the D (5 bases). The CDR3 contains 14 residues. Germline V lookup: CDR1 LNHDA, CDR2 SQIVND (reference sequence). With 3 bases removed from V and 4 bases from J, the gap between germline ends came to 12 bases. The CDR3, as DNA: TGTGCCAGTAGTATTGGGGGACGGATCTATGGCTACACCTTC. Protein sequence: CASSIGGRIYGYTF.

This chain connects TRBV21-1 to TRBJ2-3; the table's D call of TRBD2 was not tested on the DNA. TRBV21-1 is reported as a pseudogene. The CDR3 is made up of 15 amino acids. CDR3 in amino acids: CASSAGRTSTDTQYF. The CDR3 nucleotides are TGTGCCAGCAGCGCGGGGAGGACTAGCACAGATACGCAGTATTTT.

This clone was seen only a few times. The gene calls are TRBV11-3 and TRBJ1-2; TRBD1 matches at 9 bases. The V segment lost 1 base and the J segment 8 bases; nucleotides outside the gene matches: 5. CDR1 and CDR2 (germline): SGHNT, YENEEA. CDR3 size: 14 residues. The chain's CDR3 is CASSLARTGVGYTF. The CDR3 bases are TGTGCCAGCAGCTTAGCCCGGACAGGGGTAGGCTACACCTTC.

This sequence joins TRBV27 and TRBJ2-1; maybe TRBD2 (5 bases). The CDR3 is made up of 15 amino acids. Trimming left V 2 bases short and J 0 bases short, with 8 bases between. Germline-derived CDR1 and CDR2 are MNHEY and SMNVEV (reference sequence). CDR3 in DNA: TGTGCCAGCAGTTTACCCGGGATCTCCTACAATGAGCAGTTCTTC. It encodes CASSLPGISYNEQFF.

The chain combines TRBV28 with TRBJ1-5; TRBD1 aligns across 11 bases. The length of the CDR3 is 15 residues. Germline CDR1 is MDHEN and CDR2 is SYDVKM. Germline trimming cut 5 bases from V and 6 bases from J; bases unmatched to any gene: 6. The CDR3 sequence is CASSPRDRGFQPQHF. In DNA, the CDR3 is TGTGCCAGCAGTCCCCGGGACAGGGGGTTTCAGCCCCAGCATTTT.